Below, 22 T cell receptor beta chains from the same sample are listed, as sequenced in a study of blood T cell repertoires in COVID-19. The assay was immunoSEQ multiplex PCR, and TCRdb's table has in-frame clones only and misses some. The table has 250,000 or so clones, around 89% seen once; the top ten hold 2% to 3%. The sample taken for sequencing was PBMCs or T cells enriched from blood (not recorded which). The receptor source for this set is a woman in her thirties or forties with acute COVID-19.

This chain links TRBV5-1 with TRBJ1-2, with unresolved D. V lost 4 bases and J 3 bases, leaving 13 bases between the germline ends. CDR1 is SGHRS, CDR2 YFSETQ, per germline. The CDR3 has 14 amino acids. This CDR3 is CASSPGASDYGYTF. CDR3 DNA: TGCGCCAGCAGCCCCGGAGCTTCCGACTATGGCTACACCTTC.

The V call is TRBV7-2, the J call TRBJ2-2; maybe TRBD1 (5 bases). V gave up 5 bases and J gave up 7 bases, with 14 bases separating them. The CDR3 totals 14 residues. Germline CDR1 and CDR2: SGHTA and FQGNSA. The CDR3 loop is CASSLGARGGELFF. CDR3 DNA sequence: TGTGCCAGCAGCCTCGGAGCAAGGGGCGGGGAGCTGTTTTTT.

The chain recombines TRBV18 with TRBJ2-1; perhaps TRBD1 as D (6 bases). The ends were cut back, 2 bases at V and 12 bases at J, with 14 bases in the middle. Germline V gene data show CDR1 as KGHSH and CDR2 as LQKENI. There are 13 residues in the CDR3. This CDR3 is CASSPEPTGSQFF. The CDR3 DNA reads as TGTGCCAGCTCACCAGAACCGACAGGTTCGCAGTTCTTC.

The chain combines TRBV7-2 with TRBJ1-6; 7 bases map to TRBD1. V trimming: 5 bases; J trimming: 4 bases; junction bases outside the gene matches: 2. The V gene's germline CDR1 is SGHTA and CDR2 FQGNSA. The CDR3 extends over 14 amino acids. This chain's CDR3 is CASSPGGYNSPLHF. CDR3 in DNA: TGTGCCAGCAGCCCAGGGGGATATAATTCACCCCTCCACTTT. The full variable domain, rest sourced from reference TRBV7-2 and TRBJ1-6, is GAGVSQSPSNKVTEKGKDVELRCDPISGHTALYWYRQSLGQGLEFLIYFQGNSAPDKSGLPSDRFSAERTGGSVSTLTIQRTQQEDSAVYLCASSPGGYNSPLHFGNGTRLTVT.

The chain couples TRBV5-1 to TRBJ2-5; 8 bases map to TRBD1. The CDR3 extends over 17 amino acids. The germline CDR1 and CDR2 sequences are SGHRS and YFSETQ. Losses at the gene ends were 3 bases for V and 5 bases for J; bases not matched to a gene: 15. Here the CDR3 DNA reads TGCGCCAGCAGCTCCTATCCTCTTACGGACAGGGCGGAGACCCAGTACTTC. Protein sequence: CASSSYPLTDRAETQYF.

V and J are TRBV3-1 (or the pseudogene TRBV3-2) and TRBJ1-1; possibly TRBD1 for D (5 bases). The CDR3 loop spans 15 amino acids. V dropped 0 bases and J dropped 9 bases, with 17 bases sitting between them. Per germline, CDR1 LGHDT and CDR2 YNNKEL (reference sequence). The chain's CDR3 is CASSQDVTGLMKAFF. The CDR3 region has the DNA TGTGCCAGCAGCCAAGATGTAACAGGACTAATGAAAGCTTTCTTT.

The V call is TRBV29-1, the J call TRBJ2-1, with 7 bases lining up with TRBD1. The trim removed 7 bases at V and 3 bases at J, leaving 3 bases unmatched. CDR1 and CDR2 (germline): SQVTM, ANQGSEA. The CDR3 contains 12 residues. CDR3 sequence reads: CSASGGYNEQFF. DNA for the CDR3: TGCAGCGCTTCAGGGGGCTACAATGAGCAGTTCTTC.

This clone is a singleton in its sample. The chain couples TRBV19 to TRBJ2-5; tentatively, D is TRBD2 (6 bases). The CDR3 length is 13 residues. The V gene's germline CDR1 is LNHDA and CDR2 SQIVND (reference sequence). Between the trimmed V and J ends, which lost 10 bases and 4 bases, there was a span of 16 bases. CDR3 residues: CATRRVGGETQYF. The CDR3 bases are TGTGCCACCCGCAGGGTGGGGGGAGAGACCCAGTACTTC.

The rearrangement uses TRBV6-2 or TRBV6-3 and TRBJ1-1; D unclear. CDR1 MNHEY and CDR2 SVGEGT come from the germline V gene. The CDR3 is 14 residues long. The germline V and J ends were trimmed by 0 bases and 1 base, with 6 bases remaining between them. The CDR3 nucleotides are TGTGCCAGCAGTTACTCACCGGGGAACACTGAAGCTTTCTTT. Amino acids: CASSYSPGNTEAFF.

The rearrangement joins TRBV7-9 to TRBJ2-1; 7 bases align to TRBD1. There are 12 residues in the CDR3. J gave up 8 bases and V 7 bases, and 5 bases lay outside the gene matches. Germline assignment: CDR1 SEHNR and CDR2 FQNEAQ (reference sequence). CDR3 in DNA: TGTGCCAGCAATACAGGGGCCGATGAGCAGTTCTTC. The encoded protein is CASNTGADEQFF.

The chain carries TRBV7-2 and TRBJ2-1; D perhaps matches TRBD2 (5 bases). The CDR3 extends over 15 amino acids. Trimming removed 5 bases at V and 3 bases at J, with 14 bases between. The V gene's germline CDR1 is SGHTA and CDR2 FQGNSA. CDR3 sequence: CASSPLRVNYNEQFF. The CDR3 DNA is TGTGCCAGCAGCCCATTGAGGGTGAACTACAATGAGCAGTTCTTC.

CDR3 in amino acids: CASSLPAGVSYEQYF. The CDR3 DNA is TGTGCCAGCAGCTTACCAGCGGGGGTCAGCTACGAGCAGTACTTC. The V and J genes are TRBV7-2 and TRBJ2-7, with 8 nucleotides matching TRBD2. This CDR3 has 15 amino acids. With 2 bases clipped from V and 3 bases from J, the junction kept 6 bases outside the gene matches. Germline CDR1 reads SGHTA; CDR2 reads FQGNSA.

This clone appeared a single time. The J gene is TRBJ1-2, the V gene TRBV5-4; a weak D match, TRBD1 (5 bases). V was shortened by 0 bases and J by 4 bases, with 7 bases between the two germline ends. The CDR3 consists of 13 residues. From germline, CDR1 is SGHNT and CDR2 YYREEE (reference sequence). CDR3 DNA sequence: TGTGCCAGCAGCTTGGGGGGCGGCTATGGCTACACCTTC. This translates into CASSLGGGYGYTF.

This clone was seen a single time. V gene TRBV4-2 combines with J gene TRBJ2-3, with 7 bases identical to TRBD2. Germline loops: CDR1 LGHNA, CDR2 YNFKEQ. The CDR3 has 19 amino acids. V lost 1 base to trimming and J lost 1 base; unmatched junction nucleotides: 14. For the CDR3, the DNA is TGTGCCAGCAGCCAAGGTAATAGCGGGTCACCTCTACGCACAGATACGCAGTATTTT. Translation: CASSQGNSGSPLRTDTQYF.

J is TRBJ1-6 and V is TRBV10-3, with TRBD1 identical over 10 bases. Germline lookup yields CDR1 ENHRY and CDR2 SYGVKD. With 10 bases clipped from V and 8 bases from J, the junction kept 5 bases outside the gene matches. The CDR3 covers 13 residues. In DNA form, the CDR3 reads TGTGCCACCGGGGGGACAGGGGATTCACCCCTCCACTTT. The encoded protein is CATGGTGDSPLHF.

This chain connects TRBV7-9 to TRBJ1-2, with D tentatively TRBD1 (6 bases). The CDR3 is 17 residues long. Germline loops: CDR1 SEHNR, CDR2 FQNEAQ (reference sequence). V dropped 5 bases and J dropped 0 bases, with 19 bases sitting between them. CDR3 region: CASSPYWKTGANYGYTF. The CDR3 coding sequence is TGTGCCAGCAGCCCTTATTGGAAGACAGGAGCTAACTATGGCTACACCTTC.

The chain has TRBV14 and TRBJ2-5, with 12 bases lining up with TRBD2. The CDR3 runs 16 residues. Germline V gives CDR1 SGHDN, CDR2 FVKESK. The junction had 8 bases not matched to a gene; V was cut back by 4 bases and J by 5 bases. The CDR3 spells CASSPSGGARWETQYF. In DNA, the CDR3 is TGTGCCAGCAGCCCTAGCGGGGGGGCCCGTTGGGAGACCCAGTACTTC. Combining the CDR3 with reference TRBV14 and TRBJ2-5 gives the whole variable domain EAGVTQFPSHSVIEKGQTVTLRCDPISGHDNLYWYRRVMGKEIKFLLHFVKESKQDESGMPNNRFLAERTGGTYSTLKVQPAELEDSGVYFCASSPSGGARWETQYFGPGTRLLVL.

The chain is built from TRBV30 and TRBJ2-1; 10 positions match TRBD2. Germline assignment: CDR1 GTSNPN and CDR2 SVGIG (reference sequence). The CDR3 length is 15 residues. The junction had 4 bases not matched to a gene; V was cut back by 1 base and J by 4 bases. Here the CDR3 reads CAWSGASGSYNEQFF. CDR3 sequence (DNA): TGTGCCTGGAGTGGGGCTAGCGGGAGTTACAATGAGCAGTTCTTC.

This chain joins TRBV7-8 and TRBJ2-7, with D hard to call. The germline CDR1 and CDR2 sequences are SGHVS and FQNEAQ. The CDR3 loop spans 13 amino acids. Trimming took 1 base from V and 3 from J, leaving 7 bases between them. CDR3 nucleotide sequence: TGTGCCAGCAGCTTAGGGGCAGGCTACGAGCAGTACGTC. This encodes CASSLGAGYEQYV.

The count of this clone is one. This chain joins TRBV19 and TRBJ1-1; a possible D gene is TRBD1 (6 bases). Deletions cut 6 bases from V and 0 bases from J, with 8 bases between. Germline CDR1 reads LNHDA; CDR2 reads SQIVND (reference sequence). The CDR3 totals 13 residues. The CDR3 region is CASSRTVNTEAFF. CDR3 sequence (DNA): TGTGCCAGTAGCAGGACAGTGAACACTGAAGCTTTCTTT.

A word on this clone: This could be a read error, since a much larger clone is one nucleotide away. This specimen includes other DNA sequences encoding the same CDR3. This chain connects TRBV4-3 to TRBJ1-4; D is possibly TRBD1 (5 bases). This CDR3 has 15 amino acids. From germline, CDR1 is LGHNA and CDR2 YSLEER. V was pared by 0 bases and J by 6 bases, with 11 bases between. The CDR3 DNA reads TGCGCCAGCAGCCAAGATTGGCAGGGTGATGAAAAACTGTTTTTT. It translates to CASSQDWQGDEKLFF.

In DNA, the CDR3 is TGCGCCAGCAGCCCCCCTCAGGGGGCTGGCTATGGCTACACCTTC. Residues: CASSPPQGAGYGYTF. This chain links TRBV4-1 with TRBJ1-2; 8 bases fit TRBD1. CDR3 length: 15 amino acids. V dropped 4 bases and J dropped 4; count of bases not matched to a gene: 8. Germline CDR1 is MGHRA and CDR2 is YSYEKL.